This TCR beta chain was found in a study of T cells in Graves' hyperthyroidism and ophthalmopathy. Germline V gene data show CDR1 as SNHLY and CDR2 as FYNNEI. With V trimmed by 6 bases and J by 3 bases, 2 bases remained unmatched. The length of the CDR3 is 15 residues. This clonotype was observed many times. Antigen: not known. Researchers amplified the TCR beta CDR3 regions from RNA transcripts. The HTBI primer set served for first-round RT-PCR of the TCR CDR3. TCRdb reanalysed the multiplex PCR reads using MiXCR and keeps one entry per CDR3 protein. The sample has around 450,000 distinct CDR3 sequences; 15% to 19% are singletons. Whole-study results and caveats: Blood also carried most thyroid clonotypes expanded above 0.001.

Sequenced: blood. This sequence joins TRBV2 and TRBJ2-2, with 12 bases identical to TRBD2. This sequence originates from a woman younger than 35 with Graves' hyperthyroidism. The CDR3 is CASRWTSGDTGELFF. For the CDR3, the DNA is TGTGCCAGCAGATGGACTAGCGGGGACACCGGGGAGCTGTTTTTT.